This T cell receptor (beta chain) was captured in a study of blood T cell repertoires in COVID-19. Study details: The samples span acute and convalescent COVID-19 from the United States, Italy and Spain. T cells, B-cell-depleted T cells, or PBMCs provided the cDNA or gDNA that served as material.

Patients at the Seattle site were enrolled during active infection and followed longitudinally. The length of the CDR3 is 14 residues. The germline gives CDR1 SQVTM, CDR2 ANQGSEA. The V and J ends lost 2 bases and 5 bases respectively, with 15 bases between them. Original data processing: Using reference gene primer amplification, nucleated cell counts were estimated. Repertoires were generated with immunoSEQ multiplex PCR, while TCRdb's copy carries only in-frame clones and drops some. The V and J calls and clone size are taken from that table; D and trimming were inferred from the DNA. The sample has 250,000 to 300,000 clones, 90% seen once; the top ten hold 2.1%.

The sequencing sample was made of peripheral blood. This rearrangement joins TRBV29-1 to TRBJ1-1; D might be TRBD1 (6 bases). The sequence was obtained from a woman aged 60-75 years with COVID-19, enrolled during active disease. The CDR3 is CSVEHNRVGTEAFF. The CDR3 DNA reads TGCAGCGTTGAACATAACAGGGTTGGGACTGAAGCTTTCTTT.